This T cell receptor beta chain came from a study of radiation and T cells in renal cell carcinoma. Study-wide background: Nephrectomy followed 15 Gy stereotactic body radiation by 4 weeks.

Study-wide results and caveats: From baseline, blood top tumor clonotypes peaked at 2 weeks post-radiation.

Time point meaning: baseline pretreatment blood. Documented treatment: 15 Gy SBRT to primary tumor, nephrectomy 4 weeks later. There are 15 residues in the CDR3. Per the germline V gene, CDR1 is ENHRY and CDR2 is SYGVKD. The V gene end was trimmed by 7 bases and the J gene end by 6 bases; junction bases not matched to a gene: 11. Points on this clone: The target antigen is unknown.

The data were produced by immunoSEQ multiplex PCR, yet TCRdb's version contains in-frame clones alone and is incomplete. The data contain about 91,000 clones, approximately 83% of them singletons. The sequence derives from a man in his sixties with renal cell carcinoma. The chain links TRBV10-3 to TRBJ2-1; 8 bases map to TRBD2. The sample in question was blood, obtained from a patient whose treatment included radiotherapy and nephrectomy. The CDR3 protein is CAIKGLAGGLNEQFF. Here the CDR3 DNA reads TGTGCCATCAAGGGGCTGGCGGGAGGACTCAATGAGCAGTTCTTC.